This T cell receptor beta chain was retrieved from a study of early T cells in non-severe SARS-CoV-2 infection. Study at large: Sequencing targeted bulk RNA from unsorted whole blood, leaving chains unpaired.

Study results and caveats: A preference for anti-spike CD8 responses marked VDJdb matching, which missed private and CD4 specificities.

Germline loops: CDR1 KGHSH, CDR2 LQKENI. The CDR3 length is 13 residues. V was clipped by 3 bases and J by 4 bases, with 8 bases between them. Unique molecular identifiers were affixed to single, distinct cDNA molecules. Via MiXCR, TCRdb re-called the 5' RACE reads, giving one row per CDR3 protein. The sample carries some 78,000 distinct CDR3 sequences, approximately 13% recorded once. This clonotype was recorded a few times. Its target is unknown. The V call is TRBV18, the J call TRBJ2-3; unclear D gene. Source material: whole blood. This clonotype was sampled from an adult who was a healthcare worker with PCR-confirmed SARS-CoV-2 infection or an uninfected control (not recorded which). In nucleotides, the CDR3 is TGTGCCAGCTCACCTCCGAGTTCAGATACGCAGTATTTT. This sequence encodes CASSPPSSDTQYF.